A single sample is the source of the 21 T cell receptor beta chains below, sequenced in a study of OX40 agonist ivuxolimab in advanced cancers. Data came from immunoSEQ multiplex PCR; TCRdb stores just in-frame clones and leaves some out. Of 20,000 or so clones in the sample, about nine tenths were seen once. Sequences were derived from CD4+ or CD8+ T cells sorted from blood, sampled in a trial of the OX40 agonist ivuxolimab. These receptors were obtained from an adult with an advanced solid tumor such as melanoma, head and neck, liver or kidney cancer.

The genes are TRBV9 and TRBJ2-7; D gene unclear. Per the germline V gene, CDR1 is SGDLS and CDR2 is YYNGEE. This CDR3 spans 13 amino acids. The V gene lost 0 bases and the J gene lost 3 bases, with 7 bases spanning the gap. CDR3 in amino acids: CASSVGEFYEQYF. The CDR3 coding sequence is TGTGCCAGCAGCGTAGGGGAATTCTACGAGCAGTACTTC.

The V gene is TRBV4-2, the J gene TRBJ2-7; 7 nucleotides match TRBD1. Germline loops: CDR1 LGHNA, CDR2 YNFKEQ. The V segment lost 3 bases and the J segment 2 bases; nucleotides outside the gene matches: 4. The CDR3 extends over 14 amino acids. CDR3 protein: CASSQARGTYEQYF. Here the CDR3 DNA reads TGTGCCAGCAGCCAGGCCAGGGGGACCTACGAGCAGTACTTC.

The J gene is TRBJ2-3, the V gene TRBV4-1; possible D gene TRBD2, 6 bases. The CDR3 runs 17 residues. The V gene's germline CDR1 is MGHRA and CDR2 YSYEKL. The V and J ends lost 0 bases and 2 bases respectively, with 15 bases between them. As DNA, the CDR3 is TGCGCCAGCAGCCAAGATAACACGGACTACTACACAGATACGCAGTATTTT. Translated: CASSQDNTDYYTDTQYF.

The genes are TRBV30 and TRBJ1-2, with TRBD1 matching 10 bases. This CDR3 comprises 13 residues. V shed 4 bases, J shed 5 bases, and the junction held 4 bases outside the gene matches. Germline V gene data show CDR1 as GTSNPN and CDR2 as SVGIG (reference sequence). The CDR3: CAWIGQGVYGYTF. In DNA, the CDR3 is TGTGCCTGGATTGGACAGGGGGTATATGGCTACACCTTC.

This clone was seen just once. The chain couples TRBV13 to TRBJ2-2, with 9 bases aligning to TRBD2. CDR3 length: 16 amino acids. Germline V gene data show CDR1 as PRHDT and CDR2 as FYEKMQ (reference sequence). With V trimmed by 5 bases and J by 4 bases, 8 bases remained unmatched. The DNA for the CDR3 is TGTGCCAGCAGCCCACTGGGACTAGCAGGCACCGGGGAGCTGTTTTTT. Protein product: CASSPLGLAGTGELFF.

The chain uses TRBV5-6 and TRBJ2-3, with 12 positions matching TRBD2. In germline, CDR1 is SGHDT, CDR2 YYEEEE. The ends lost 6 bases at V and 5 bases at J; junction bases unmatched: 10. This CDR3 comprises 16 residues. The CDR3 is CASTSLAGGPGDTQYF. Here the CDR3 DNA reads TGTGCCAGCACCTCTCTAGCGGGAGGGCCCGGAGATACGCAGTATTTT. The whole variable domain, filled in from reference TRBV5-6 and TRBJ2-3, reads DAGVTQSPTHLIKTRGQQVTLRCSPKSGHDTVSWYQQALGQGPQFIFQYYEEEERQRGNFPDRFSGHQFPNYSSELNVNALLLGDSALYLCASTSLAGGPGDTQYFGPGTRLTVL.

The CDR3 DNA reads as TGTGCCAGCAGCCAAGGTCGAACTTTCTATGGCTACACCTTC. Amino acid sequence: CASSQGRTFYGYTF. The J gene is TRBJ1-2, the V gene TRBV14; no clear D. This CDR3 has 14 residues. The germline CDR1 and CDR2 sequences are SGHDN and FVKESK. Deletions cut 1 base from V and 4 bases from J, with 10 bases between.

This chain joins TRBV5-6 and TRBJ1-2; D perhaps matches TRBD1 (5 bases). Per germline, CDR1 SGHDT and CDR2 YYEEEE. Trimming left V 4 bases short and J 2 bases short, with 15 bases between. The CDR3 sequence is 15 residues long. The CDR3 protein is CASSPITAGNYGYTF. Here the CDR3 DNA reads TGTGCCAGCAGCCCGATCACAGCAGGGAACTATGGCTACACCTTC.

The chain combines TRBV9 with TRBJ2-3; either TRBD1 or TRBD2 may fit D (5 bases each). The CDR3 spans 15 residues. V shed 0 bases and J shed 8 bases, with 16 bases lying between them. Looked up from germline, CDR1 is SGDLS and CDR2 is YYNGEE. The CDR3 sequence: CASSVGGTAVGTQYF. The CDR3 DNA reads TGTGCCAGCAGCGTAGGGGGGACGGCCGTAGGTACGCAGTATTTT. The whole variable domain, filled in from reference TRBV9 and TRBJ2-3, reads DSGVTQTPKHLITATGQRVTLRCSPRSGDLSVYWYQQSLDQGLQFLIQYYNGEERAKGNILERFSAQQFPDLHSELNLSSLELGDSALYFCASSVGGTAVGTQYFGPGTRLTVL.

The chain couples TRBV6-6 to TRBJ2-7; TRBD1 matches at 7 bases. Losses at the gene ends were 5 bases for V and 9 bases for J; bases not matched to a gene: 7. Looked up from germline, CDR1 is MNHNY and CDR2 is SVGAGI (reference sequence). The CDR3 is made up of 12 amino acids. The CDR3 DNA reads TGTGCCAGCAGTCGGGACAGCTTAGGGCAGTACTTC. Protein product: CASSRDSLGQYF.

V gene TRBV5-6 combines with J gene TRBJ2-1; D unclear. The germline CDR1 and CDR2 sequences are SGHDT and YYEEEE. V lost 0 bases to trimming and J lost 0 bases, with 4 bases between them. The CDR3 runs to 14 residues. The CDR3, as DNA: TGTGCCAGCAGCTTGGAGAGCTCCTACAATGAGCAGTTCTTC. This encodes CASSLESSYNEQFF. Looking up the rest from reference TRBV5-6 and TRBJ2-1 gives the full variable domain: DAGVTQSPTHLIKTRGQQVTLRCSPKSGHDTVSWYQQALGQGPQFIFQYYEEEERQRGNFPDRFSGHQFPNYSSELNVNALLLGDSALYLCASSLESSYNEQFFGPGTRLTVL.

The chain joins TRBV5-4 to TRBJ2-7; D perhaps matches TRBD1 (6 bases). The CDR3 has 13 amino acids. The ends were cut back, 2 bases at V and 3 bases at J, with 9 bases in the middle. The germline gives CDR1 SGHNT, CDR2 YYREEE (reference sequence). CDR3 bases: TGTGCCAGCAGCTTCCCCAGGGGCTACGAGCAGTACTTC. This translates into CASSFPRGYEQYF.

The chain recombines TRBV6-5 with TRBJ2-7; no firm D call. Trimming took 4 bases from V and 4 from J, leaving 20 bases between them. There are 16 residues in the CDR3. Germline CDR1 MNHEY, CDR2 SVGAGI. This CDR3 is CASSLPAPPGKYEQYF. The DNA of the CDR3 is TGTGCCAGCAGTTTACCGGCCCCCCCAGGAAAATACGAGCAGTACTTC.

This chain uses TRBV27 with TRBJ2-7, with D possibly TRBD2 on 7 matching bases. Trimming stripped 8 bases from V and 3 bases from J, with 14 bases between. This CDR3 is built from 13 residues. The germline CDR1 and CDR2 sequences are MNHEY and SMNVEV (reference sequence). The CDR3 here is CASQVGGGYEQYF. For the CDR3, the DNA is TGTGCCAGCCAGGTAGGGGGGGGCTACGAGCAGTACTTC.

The CDR3 DNA reads TGTGCCAGCAGCGTGTCTGGGACTAGCCCCTACGAGCAGTACTTC. This gives the protein CASSVSGTSPYEQYF. V is TRBV9 and J is TRBJ2-7; TRBD2 agrees at 9 bases. The CDR3 runs 15 residues. Germline lookup yields CDR1 SGDLS and CDR2 YYNGEE. V trimming: 2 bases; J trimming: 2 bases; junction bases outside the gene matches: 5.

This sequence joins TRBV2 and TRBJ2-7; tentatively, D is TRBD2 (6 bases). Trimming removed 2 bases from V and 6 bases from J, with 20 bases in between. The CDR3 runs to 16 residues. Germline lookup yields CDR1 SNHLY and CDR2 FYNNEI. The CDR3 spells CASSENPPRLVPEQYF. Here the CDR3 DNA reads TGTGCCAGCAGTGAAAACCCCCCCCGACTAGTTCCCGAGCAGTACTTC.

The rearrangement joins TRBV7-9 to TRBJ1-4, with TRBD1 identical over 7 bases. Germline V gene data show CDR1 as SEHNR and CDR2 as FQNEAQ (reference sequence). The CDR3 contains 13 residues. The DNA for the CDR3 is TGTGCTTACAAAGAGGGGGCGTCCGAAAAACTGTTTTTT. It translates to CAYKEGASEKLFF.

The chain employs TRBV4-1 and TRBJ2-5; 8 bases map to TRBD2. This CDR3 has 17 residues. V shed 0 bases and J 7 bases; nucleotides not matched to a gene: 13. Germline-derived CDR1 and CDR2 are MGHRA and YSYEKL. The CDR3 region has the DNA TGCGCCAGCAGCCAAGAAATTGGGGTAGCGGGACTGGGGACCCAGTACTTC. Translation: CASSQEIGVAGLGTQYF.

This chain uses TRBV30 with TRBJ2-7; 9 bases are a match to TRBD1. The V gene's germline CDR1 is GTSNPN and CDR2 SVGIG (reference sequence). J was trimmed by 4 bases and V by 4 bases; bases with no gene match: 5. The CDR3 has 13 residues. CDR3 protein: CAWTPGQGYEQYF. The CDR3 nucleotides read TGTGCCTGGACCCCGGGACAGGGTTACGAGCAGTACTTC.

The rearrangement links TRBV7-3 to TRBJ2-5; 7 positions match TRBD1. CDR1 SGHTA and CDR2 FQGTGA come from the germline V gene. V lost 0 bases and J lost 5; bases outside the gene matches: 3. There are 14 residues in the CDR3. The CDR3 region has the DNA TGTGCCAGCAGCTTAACAGGGGGCGAGGAGACCCAGTACTTC. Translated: CASSLTGGEETQYF.

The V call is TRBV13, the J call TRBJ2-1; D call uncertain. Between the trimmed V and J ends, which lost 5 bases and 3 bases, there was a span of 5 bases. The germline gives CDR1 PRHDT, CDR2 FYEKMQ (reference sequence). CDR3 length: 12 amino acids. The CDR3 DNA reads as TGTGCCAGCAGCCAGAACTACAATGAGCAGTTCTTC. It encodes CASSQNYNEQFF.